The 27 T cell receptor beta chains presented below share a single source sample, sequenced in a study of control samples from healthy donors and cancer patients. TCRdb's table, derived via immunoSEQ multiplex PCR, lists solely in-frame clones and lacks some. The sample lists 90,000 to 100,000 clones; approximately 78% were seen once. The material sequenced was blood. Source of these receptors: a man in his 60s in good health.

The chain joins TRBV24-1 to TRBJ2-5, with 12 bases aligning to TRBD1. CDR1 is KGHDR, CDR2 SFDVKD, per germline. The CDR3 is 17 residues long. The V segment lost 0 bases and the J segment 4 bases; nucleotides outside the gene matches: 5. The CDR3 DNA is TGTGCCACCAGTGATTTGAGGGACAGGGGGCTCGGAGAGACCCAGTACTTC. Translated: CATSDLRDRGLGETQYF.

The chain carries TRBV25-1 and TRBJ2-7, with TRBD1 identical over 7 bases. With 8 bases clipped from V and 2 bases from J, the junction kept 6 bases outside the gene matches. The CDR3 is 13 amino acids. The germline V gene has CDR1 MGHDK and CDR2 SYGVNS. The CDR3 nucleotides are TGTGCCAGCGGCACGGACAGGACCTACGAGCAGTACTTC. Encoded protein: CASGTDRTYEQYF.

This chain connects TRBV30 to TRBJ1-6; 9 bases map to TRBD1. Germline V CDR1 and CDR2: GTSNPN, SVGIG (reference sequence). J lost 8 bases, V lost 3 bases, and 2 bases had no gene match. The CDR3 has 13 residues. CDR3 bases: TGTGCCTGGAGGGGACAGGGAGATTCACCCCTCCACTTT. Amino acid sequence: CAWRGQGDSPLHF.

The rearrangement uses TRBV7-9 and TRBJ1-4; D is unresolved. Trimming took 1 base from V and 0 from J, leaving 12 bases between them. Germline V gives CDR1 SEHNR, CDR2 FQNEAQ (reference sequence). The CDR3 consists of 17 residues. The DNA of the CDR3 is TGTGCCAGCAGCTTAGGGGTAGGAGATGCAACTAATGAAAAACTGTTTTTT. Its protein is CASSLGVGDATNEKLFF.

This sequence joins TRBV24-1 and TRBJ1-1; D unclear. Trimming removed 1 base from V and 1 base from J, with 3 bases in between. CDR3 size: 13 residues. Per germline, CDR1 KGHDR and CDR2 SFDVKD. The CDR3 coding sequence is TGTGCCACCAGTGATTTAGAGAACACTGAAGCTTTCTTT. As protein: CATSDLENTEAFF.

The CDR3 region has the DNA TGCGCCAGCCACTACGTTCGAAACACCATATATTTT. This encodes CASHYVRNTIYF. The chain joins TRBV5-1 to TRBJ1-3, with D unclear. The CDR3 length is 12 residues. Germline V gene lookup returns CDR1 SGHRS and CDR2 YFSETQ. The V gene lost 7 bases and the J gene lost 5 bases, with 10 bases spanning the gap.

The J gene is TRBJ2-3, the V gene TRBV19; D is unclear. CDR1 is LNHDA and CDR2 is SQIVND in the germline V gene (reference sequence). The CDR3 sequence is 16 residues long. The germline V and J ends were trimmed by 7 bases and 3 bases, with 20 bases remaining between them. CDR3 amino acids: CASNQPGWLGTDTQYF. In DNA, the CDR3 is TGTGCCAGTAACCAACCGGGCTGGCTGGGGACAGATACGCAGTATTTT.

V usage is TRBV12-5 and J usage is TRBJ2-1; D gene unclear. This CDR3 has 10 residues. V shed 6 bases and J shed 3 bases, with 0 bases lying between them. Germline CDR1 and CDR2: LGHNT and FRNRAP. The CDR3 loop reads CASGYNEQFF. The CDR3 region has the DNA TGTGCTAGTGGCTACAATGAGCAGTTCTTC.

This chain joins TRBV15 and TRBJ2-7, with 10 bases that match TRBD2. Germline V lookup: CDR1 LNHNV, CDR2 YYDKDF (reference sequence). The ends lost 4 bases at V and 3 bases at J; junction bases unmatched: 6. CDR3 length: 15 amino acids. The CDR3 loop is CATSTTGLADYEQYF. The CDR3 DNA reads as TGTGCCACCAGCACTACCGGACTAGCGGACTACGAGCAGTACTTC.

The gene calls are TRBV4-2 and TRBJ2-1, with D perhaps matching TRBD1 (6 bases). This CDR3 is built from 12 residues. The V gene's germline CDR1 is LGHNA and CDR2 YNFKEQ. The ends were cut back, 2 bases at V and 8 bases at J, with 7 bases in the middle. The CDR3 nucleotides read TGTGCCAGCAGCCAAACAGGGTATGAGCAGTTCTTC. It is translated as CASSQTGYEQFF.

The chain is built from TRBV25-1 and TRBJ1-1; no reliable D call. The V and J ends lost 2 bases and 4 bases respectively, with 14 bases between them. Germline V CDR1 and CDR2: MGHDK, SYGVNS. This CDR3 has 15 residues. In DNA form, the CDR3 reads TGTGCCAGCAGTGAAACGACTCTCAAGGGCACTGAAGCTTTCTTT. It specifies CASSETTLKGTEAFF.

The chain links TRBV28 to TRBJ2-7; the D is unclear. Trimming took off 5 bases at V and 2 bases at J, with 16 bases between the two ends. Germline V gene lookup returns CDR1 MDHEN and CDR2 SYDVKM. The CDR3 runs to 15 residues. The chain's CDR3 is CASSPRRDNAYEQYF. The DNA for the CDR3 is TGTGCCAGCAGTCCCAGGAGAGACAACGCCTACGAGCAGTACTTC.

The table lists this clone with a count of one. The chain uses TRBV2 and TRBJ2-1, with 9 positions matching TRBD2. V dropped 1 base and J dropped 7; count of bases not matched to a gene: 8. Germline V gene lookup returns CDR1 SNHLY and CDR2 FYNNEI. The CDR3 consists of 16 residues. The CDR3 sequence: CASSEVGLAGTNEQFF. The CDR3 nucleotides are TGTGCCAGCAGTGAAGTAGGGCTAGCGGGAACGAATGAGCAGTTCTTC.

The chain combines TRBV19 with TRBJ2-3; TRBD2 agrees at 10 bases. Germline V CDR1 and CDR2: LNHDA, SQIVND (reference sequence). V lost 3 bases to trimming and J lost 0 bases; unmatched junction nucleotides: 9. This CDR3 comprises 18 residues. The CDR3 protein is CASSIPTLAGVSTDTQYF. The CDR3 DNA is TGTGCCAGTAGTATCCCCACTCTAGCGGGGGTAAGCACAGATACGCAGTATTTT.

CDR3 coding DNA: TGTGCCAGCAGTCCCGGGTCCCGAAGCGGGGAGACCCAGTACTTC. Its translation is CASSPGSRSGETQYF. The chain employs TRBV3-1 (or the pseudogene TRBV3-2) and TRBJ2-5, with D perhaps matching TRBD2 (6 bases). The CDR3 length is 15 residues. V lost 6 bases to trimming and J lost 5 bases, with 19 bases between them. Germline loops: CDR1 LGHDT, CDR2 YNNKEL (reference sequence).

The chain employs TRBV29-1 and TRBJ2-7, with D uncertain. V lost 6 bases and J lost 3, with 12 bases in between. Germline V CDR1 and CDR2: SQVTM, ANQGSEA. The CDR3 loop spans 12 amino acids. Here the CDR3 reads CSVGARVYEQYF. The CDR3 bases are TGCAGCGTGGGTGCTAGGGTCTACGAGCAGTACTTC.

The V call is TRBV29-1, the J call TRBJ1-1; D remains unclear. This CDR3 has 13 amino acids. Germline V lookup: CDR1 SQVTM, CDR2 ANQGSEA. V lost 1 base, J lost 0 bases, and 6 bases lay in between. The CDR3 sequence: CSVEGTLNTEAFF. CDR3 coding DNA: TGCAGCGTTGAAGGGACTCTGAACACTGAAGCTTTCTTT.

The rearrangement uses TRBV12-3 or TRBV12-4 and TRBJ2-7; the D gene is possibly TRBD2 (5 bases). Trimming stripped 7 bases from V and 2 bases from J, with 12 bases between. The CDR3 runs to 13 residues. This chain's CDR3 is CASNEGRAYEQYF. CDR3 sequence (DNA): TGTGCCAGCAACGAGGGCAGAGCCTACGAGCAGTACTTC.

The rearrangement joins TRBV2 to TRBJ1-5; no clear D. V was trimmed by 4 bases and J by 2 bases, leaving 9 bases between them. This CDR3 has 14 amino acids. CDR1 is SNHLY and CDR2 is FYNNEI in the germline V gene. DNA of the CDR3: TGTGCCAGCAGTGCAGTGGGTGGCAATCAGCCCCAGCATTTT. It encodes CASSAVGGNQPQHF.

The chain couples TRBV15 to TRBJ1-1; D is undetermined. The CDR3 consists of 17 residues. The germline V and J ends were trimmed by 1 base and 4 bases, with 19 bases remaining between them. In germline, CDR1 is LNHNV, CDR2 YYDKDF (reference sequence). For the CDR3, the DNA is TGTGCCACCAGCAGAGGATGGTCCGGGAGGAAAAGCACTGAAGCTTTCTTT. Protein sequence: CATSRGWSGRKSTEAFF.

The chain couples TRBV2 to TRBJ2-7; 9 nucleotides match TRBD1. The CDR3 extends over 17 amino acids. Unmatched junction bases numbered 22, after V lost 7 bases and J lost 9 bases. Germline V CDR1 and CDR2: SNHLY, FYNNEI. The CDR3 is CASTRMGFRDRAFGQYF. DNA of the CDR3: TGTGCCAGCACCCGAATGGGTTTCCGGGACAGGGCTTTTGGGCAGTACTTC.

The chain has TRBV3-1 (or the pseudogene TRBV3-2) and TRBJ2-5; D ambiguous. The germline gives CDR1 LGHDT, CDR2 YNNKEL (reference sequence). With 8 bases removed from V and 1 base from J, the gap between germline ends came to 14 bases. The CDR3 is 14 amino acids. The CDR3 DNA reads as TGTGCCAGCGGGCCAGGAGAATCCCAAGAGACCCAGTACTTC. Its translation is CASGPGESQETQYF.

This clone was counted between two and nine times. The chain links TRBV19 to TRBJ2-7; 8 bases align to TRBD2. CDR3 length equals 17 residues. Losses at the gene ends were 1 base for V and 3 bases for J; bases not matched to a gene: 11. From germline, CDR1 is LNHDA and CDR2 SQIVND (reference sequence). CDR3 sequence: CASSIGSPLAGGYEQYF. Written as DNA, the CDR3 is TGTGCCAGTAGTATAGGTAGCCCGCTGGCGGGAGGCTACGAGCAGTACTTC.

The V and J genes are TRBV28 and TRBJ2-7, with a tentative D call TRBD1 (7 bases). With 5 bases removed from V and 6 bases from J, the gap between germline ends came to 14 bases. The germline gives CDR1 MDHEN, CDR2 SYDVKM. CDR3 size: 13 residues. CDR3 nucleotides: TGTGCCAGCAGTCTACGCGGGACAGTCGAGCAGTACTTC. This encodes CASSLRGTVEQYF.

The V call is TRBV28, the J call TRBJ2-1, with D tentatively TRBD2 (7 bases). V lost 6 bases to trimming and J lost 6 bases, with 18 bases between them. The CDR3 has 15 amino acids. Germline V gives CDR1 MDHEN, CDR2 SYDVKM. For the CDR3, the DNA is TGTGCCAGCAGCTTGGGGGGGGCGCGGGGCAATGAGCAGTTCTTC. Translating it yields CASSLGGARGNEQFF.

The chain has TRBV5-6 and TRBJ2-1; the D gene is possibly TRBD1 (7 bases). The germline V gene has CDR1 SGHDT and CDR2 YYEEEE. The CDR3 has 17 amino acids. V lost 0 bases and J lost 0, with 13 bases in between. CDR3 loop: CASSLGAGGGSYNEQFF. In DNA, the CDR3 is TGTGCCAGCAGCTTGGGGGCAGGGGGAGGCTCCTACAATGAGCAGTTCTTC.

The J gene is TRBJ2-5, the V gene TRBV6-5, with 10 bases lining up with TRBD1. The junction had 5 bases not matched to a gene; V was cut back by 7 bases and J by 3 bases. CDR1 is MNHEY and CDR2 is SVGAGI in the germline V gene. The CDR3 spans 14 residues. The CDR3 is CASNRQGAKETQYF. For the CDR3, the DNA is TGTGCCAGCAACAGACAGGGGGCGAAAGAGACCCAGTACTTC.